Listed here are 17 T cell receptor beta chains from one sample, sequenced in a study of shared clonotypes between healthy human individuals. Here immunoSEQ multiplex PCR was the method, and the copy in TCRdb shows in-frame clones only, minus some. The sample shows some 1.5 million clones, roughly 96% of them seen only once. The sample comprised naive CD4+ T cells sorted from blood. Subset reported: CD45RA+ positively selected. Receptor source: a young man in good health.

The J gene is TRBJ2-1, the V gene TRBV11-2, with 13 nucleotides matching TRBD2. Trimming cost V 5 bases and J 9 bases; bases outside gene matches: 10. The germline V gene has CDR1 SGHAT and CDR2 FQNNGV. The CDR3 runs 16 residues. The DNA of the CDR3 is TGTGCCAGCAGCCCCCTCCGGGGACTAGCGGGACTTGAGCAGTTCTTC. This codes for CASSPLRGLAGLEQFF.

The chain has TRBV27 and TRBJ2-7; D gene unclear. V shed 0 bases and J shed 4 bases, with 10 bases lying between them. The CDR3 consists of 14 residues. CDR1 and CDR2 (germline): MNHEY, SMNVEV (reference sequence). Written as DNA, the CDR3 is TGTGCCAGCAGTTTATCGCGTTCGCTTTACGAGCAGTACTTC. It encodes CASSLSRSLYEQYF.

The chain employs TRBV18 and TRBJ2-7, with TRBD2 matching 9 bases. The J segment lost 2 bases and the V segment lost 6 bases, leaving 11 bases of the junction unmatched. The V gene's germline CDR1 is KGHSH and CDR2 LQKENI. The CDR3 sequence is 16 residues long. CDR3 DNA sequence: TGTGCCAGCTCCCTAGGCGCTAGCGGGGTTACCTACGAGCAGTACTTC. Residues: CASSLGASGVTYEQYF.

The V gene is TRBV4-3, the J gene TRBJ2-1, with TRBD2 identical over 11 bases. The CDR3 covers 16 residues. V was clipped by 0 bases and J by 9 bases; unmatched bases: 7. Germline assignment: CDR1 LGHNA and CDR2 YSLEER. The CDR3 region has the DNA TGCGCCAGCAGCCAAGATTCTAGCGGGAGGTCTATTGAGCAGTTCTTC. Amino acid sequence: CASSQDSSGRSIEQFF.

The rearrangement uses TRBV7-3 and TRBJ2-7; D remains unclear. Between the trimmed V and J ends, which lost 4 bases and 1 base, there was a span of 8 bases. The CDR3 sequence is 13 residues long. Germline assignment: CDR1 SGHTA and CDR2 FQGTGA. CDR3 sequence (DNA): TGTGCCAGCAGCTCTGGGCCATCCTACGAGCAGTACTTC. It yields the protein CASSSGPSYEQYF.

The gene calls are TRBV30 and TRBJ2-7; possible D gene TRBD1, 6 bases. With 5 bases removed from V and 4 bases from J, the gap between germline ends came to 18 bases. There are 14 residues in the CDR3. Germline assignment: CDR1 GTSNPN and CDR2 SVGIG (reference sequence). CDR3 loop: CAWVGTYNQYEQYF. CDR3 nucleotide sequence: TGTGCCTGGGTGGGGACATACAATCAGTACGAGCAGTACTTC.

The V gene is TRBV5-1, the J gene TRBJ2-1, with 11 bases aligning to TRBD2. CDR3 length: 16 amino acids. Germline V CDR1 and CDR2: SGHRS, YFSETQ. J lost 8 bases, V lost 0 bases, and 7 bases had no gene match. The CDR3 DNA is TGCGCCAGCAGCTTGGCCTTAGCGGGAGGGCATGATGAGCAGTTCTTC. This translates into CASSLALAGGHDEQFF. Full variable domain (rest looked up from reference TRBV5-1 and TRBJ2-1): KAGVTQTPRYLIKTRGQQVTLSCSPISGHRSVSWYQQTPGQGLQFLFEYFSETQRNKGNFPGRFSGRQFSNSRSEMNVSTLELGDSALYLCASSLALAGGHDEQFFGPGTRLTVL.

The chain joins TRBV18 to TRBJ1-1, with 7 bases lining up with TRBD1. The CDR3 loop spans 16 amino acids. V shed 3 bases, J shed 1 base, and the junction held 8 bases outside the gene matches. The germline CDR1 and CDR2 sequences are KGHSH and LQKENI. The CDR3, as DNA: TGTGCCAGCTCACCGTCGACGACAGGGACGAACACTGAAGCTTTCTTT. This sequence encodes CASSPSTTGTNTEAFF.

V gene TRBV28 combines with J gene TRBJ1-2; TRBD1 agrees at 9 bases. With 5 bases clipped from V and 5 bases from J, the junction kept 9 bases outside the gene matches. Germline CDR1 is MDHEN and CDR2 is SYDVKM. The CDR3 extends over 15 amino acids. CDR3 nucleotides: TGTGCCAGCAGTCCAAACCCGGACAGGGGATATGGCTACACCTTC. It translates to CASSPNPDRGYGYTF.

This clone came up once. J is TRBJ2-3 and V is TRBV5-1; 9 bases are a match to TRBD2. Germline CDR1 SGHRS, CDR2 YFSETQ. After removal of 1 base from V and 2 bases from J, the junction contained 5 bases not matched to a gene. This CDR3 spans 16 amino acids. The CDR3, as DNA: TGCGCCAGCAGCTTGATGGCTAGCGGGGACACAGATACGCAGTATTTT. It specifies CASSLMASGDTDTQYF.

The CDR3 DNA follows: TGTGCCAGCAGCTCCGGTATAGCGGGAGGGACGAGCTCCTACAATGAGCAGTTCTTC. Protein: CASSSGIAGGTSSYNEQFF. The V call is TRBV11-3, the J call TRBJ2-1; 11 bases line up with TRBD2. Per the germline V gene, CDR1 is SGHNT and CDR2 is YENEEA. V was pared by 4 bases and J by 0 bases, with 11 bases of the junction left unmatched. CDR3 length: 19 amino acids.

V usage is TRBV2 and J usage is TRBJ2-5; 11 positions match TRBD1. The end of the DNA fits TRBJ2-7 better, so the J call may be wrong. Germline lookup yields CDR1 SNHLY and CDR2 FYNNEI. The CDR3 extends over 14 amino acids. The CDR3 region is CASTRGTGGYEQYF. The CDR3 DNA follows: TGTGCCAGCACCAGAGGGACAGGGGGCTACGAGCAGTACTTC.

The sample holds one count of this clone. The chain has TRBV5-1 and TRBJ2-3; tentative D call: TRBD2 (5 bases). The CDR3 length is 14 residues. V was clipped by 2 bases and J by 4 bases, with 11 bases between them. The germline CDR1 and CDR2 sequences are SGHRS and YFSETQ. CDR3 sequence (DNA): TGCGCCAGCAGCTTAAGGCCGGGATCAGATACGCAGTATTTT. Translating gives CASSLRPGSDTQYF.

As for this clone: Its ends do not fully match the called genes, so a read error is possible. The chain recombines TRBV6-1 with TRBJ2-3; 9 bases are a match to TRBD1. Germline V gene sequence: CDR1 MNHNS, CDR2 SASEGT. The CDR3 is 16 amino acids. CDR3 sequence reads: CASREGQGFGTDTQYF. The CDR3 DNA sequence: TGTGCCAGCAGAGAAGGACAGGGGTTTGGCACAGATACGCAGTATTTT.

DNA of the CDR3: TGTGCCAGCAGTTTACGTAGCGGGGGCACAGATACGCAGTATTTT. This codes for CASSLRSGGTDTQYF. This rearrangement joins TRBV28 to TRBJ2-3; 8 nucleotides line up with TRBD2. Germline loops: CDR1 MDHEN, CDR2 SYDVKM. With 2 bases clipped from V and 1 base from J, the junction kept 2 bases outside the gene matches. The CDR3 totals 15 residues.

J is TRBJ2-3 and V is TRBV28, with D tentatively TRBD1 (7 bases). The CDR3 spans 16 residues. V was trimmed by 7 bases and J by 1 base, leaving 18 bases between them. Germline assignment: CDR1 MDHEN and CDR2 SYDVKM. The chain's CDR3 is CASNPQGGGGTDTQYF. In DNA form, the CDR3 reads TGTGCCAGCAACCCGCAGGGGGGTGGGGGCACAGATACGCAGTATTTT.

The chain links TRBV5-4 to TRBJ2-6; 10 bases are shared with TRBD2. Germline CDR1 is SGHNT and CDR2 is YYREEE (reference sequence). The CDR3 consists of 19 residues. Losses at the gene ends were 4 bases for V and 0 bases for J; bases not matched to a gene: 10. The chain's CDR3 is CASSPSGASGSSGANVLTF. The CDR3 coding sequence is TGTGCCAGCAGCCCTTCGGGGGCTAGCGGGAGCTCTGGGGCCAACGTCCTGACTTTC. The variable domain in full, with the rest retrieved from reference TRBV5-4 and TRBJ2-6, is ETGVTQSPTHLIKTRGQQVTLRCSSQSGHNTVSWYQQALGQGPQFIFQYYREEENGRGNFPPRFSGLQFPNYSSELNVNALELDDSALYLCASSPSGASGSSGANVLTFGAGSRLTVL.